This T cell receptor (beta chain) was documented in a study of identifying expanded T cells in peripheral blood. Study-level results: Technical replicates showed about 1.1 changed clones; roughly two weeks about 16; four weeks 19.

The method was immunoSEQ multiplex PCR; TCRdb's version includes in-frame clones alone and lacks a portion of them. The data show 95,000 to 100,000 clones, roughly nine tenths seen once. The CDR3 length is 13 residues. Trimming took 5 bases from V and 2 from J, leaving 10 bases between them. CDR1 and CDR2 (germline): KGHSH, LQKENI. As for this clone: Its antigen remains unidentified.

Material for sequencing was blood. V is TRBV18 and J is TRBJ2-7; D is ambiguous. The TCR originated in a person aged 18 to 75 in good health. Written as DNA, the CDR3 is TGTGCCAGCTCAACTTCACCCCCCTACGAGCAGTACTTC. Translating gives CASSTSPPYEQYF.